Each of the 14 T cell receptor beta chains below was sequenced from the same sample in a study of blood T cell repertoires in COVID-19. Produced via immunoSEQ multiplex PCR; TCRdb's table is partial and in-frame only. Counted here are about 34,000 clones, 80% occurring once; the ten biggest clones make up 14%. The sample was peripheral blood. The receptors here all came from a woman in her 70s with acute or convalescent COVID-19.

CDR3 sequence: CASSRFQGSQPQHF. The DNA of the CDR3 is TGTGCCAGCAGTCGTTTCCAGGGGAGCCAGCCCCAGCATTTT. This chain links TRBV6-5 with TRBJ1-5; D may be TRBD1 (6 bases). CDR1 is MNHEY and CDR2 is SVGAGI in the germline V gene. V lost 5 bases and J lost 7, with 15 bases in between. The CDR3 loop spans 14 amino acids.

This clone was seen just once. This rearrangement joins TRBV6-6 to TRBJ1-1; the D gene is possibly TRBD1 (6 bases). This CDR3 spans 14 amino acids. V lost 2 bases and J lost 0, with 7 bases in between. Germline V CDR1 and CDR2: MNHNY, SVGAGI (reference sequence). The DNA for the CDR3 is TGTGCCAGCAGTTACGCAGGGGTGAACACTGAAGCTTTCTTT. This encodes CASSYAGVNTEAFF.

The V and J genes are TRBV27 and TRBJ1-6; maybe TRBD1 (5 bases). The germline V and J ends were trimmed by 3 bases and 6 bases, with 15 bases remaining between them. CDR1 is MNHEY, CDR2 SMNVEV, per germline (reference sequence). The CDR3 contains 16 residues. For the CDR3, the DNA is TGTGCCAGCAGTTTGCGATGGTCAAGGGGTAATTCACCCCTCCACTTT. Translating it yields CASSLRWSRGNSPLHF.

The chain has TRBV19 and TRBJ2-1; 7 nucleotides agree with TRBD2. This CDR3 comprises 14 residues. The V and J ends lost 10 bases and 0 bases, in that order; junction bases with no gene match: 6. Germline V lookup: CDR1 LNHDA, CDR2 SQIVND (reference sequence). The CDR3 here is CATTRGNSYNEQFF. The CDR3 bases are TGTGCCACCACGCGGGGGAACTCCTACAATGAGCAGTTCTTC.

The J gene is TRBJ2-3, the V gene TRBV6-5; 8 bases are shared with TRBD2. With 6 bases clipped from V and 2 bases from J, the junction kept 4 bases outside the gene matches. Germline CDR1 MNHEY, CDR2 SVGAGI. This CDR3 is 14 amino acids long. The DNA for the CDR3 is TGTGCCAGCAGCCAGACTAGCGACACAGATACGCAGTATTTT. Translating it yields CASSQTSDTDTQYF.

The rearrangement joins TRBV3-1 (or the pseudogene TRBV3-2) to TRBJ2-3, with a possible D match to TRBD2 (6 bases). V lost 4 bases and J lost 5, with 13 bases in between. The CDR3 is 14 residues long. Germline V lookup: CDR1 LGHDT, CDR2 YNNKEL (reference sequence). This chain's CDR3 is CASSRGLYKDTQYF. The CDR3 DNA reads TGTGCCAGCAGCCGCGGACTATACAAAGATACGCAGTATTTT.

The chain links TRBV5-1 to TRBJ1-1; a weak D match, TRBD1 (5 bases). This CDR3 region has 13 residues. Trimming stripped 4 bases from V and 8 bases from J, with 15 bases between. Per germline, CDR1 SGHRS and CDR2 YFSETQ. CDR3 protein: CASSPVWGGEAFF. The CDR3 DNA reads TGCGCCAGCAGCCCCGTTTGGGGCGGAGAAGCTTTCTTT.

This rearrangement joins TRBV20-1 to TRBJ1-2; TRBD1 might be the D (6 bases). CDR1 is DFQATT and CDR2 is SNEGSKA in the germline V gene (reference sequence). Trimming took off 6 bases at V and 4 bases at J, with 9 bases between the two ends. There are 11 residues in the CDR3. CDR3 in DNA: TGCAGTGCCCCGGACAGCTATGGCTACACCTTC. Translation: CSAPDSYGYTF.

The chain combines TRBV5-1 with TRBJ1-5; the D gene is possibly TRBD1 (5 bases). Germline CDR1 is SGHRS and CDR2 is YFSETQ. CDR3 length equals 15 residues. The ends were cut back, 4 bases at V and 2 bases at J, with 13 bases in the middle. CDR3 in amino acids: CASSALGGGNQPQHF. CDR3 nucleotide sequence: TGCGCCAGCAGCGCCCTCGGGGGGGGCAATCAGCCCCAGCATTTT. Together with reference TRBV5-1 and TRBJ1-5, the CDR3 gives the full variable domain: KAGVTQTPRYLIKTRGQQVTLSCSPISGHRSVSWYQQTPGQGLQFLFEYFSETQRNKGNFPGRFSGRQFSNSRSEMNVSTLELGDSALYLCASSALGGGNQPQHFGDGTRLSIL.

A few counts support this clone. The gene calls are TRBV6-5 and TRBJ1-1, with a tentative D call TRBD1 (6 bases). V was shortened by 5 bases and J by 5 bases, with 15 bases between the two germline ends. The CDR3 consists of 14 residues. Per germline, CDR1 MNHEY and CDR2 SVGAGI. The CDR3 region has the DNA TGTGCCAGCAGTCCCGTCGGGGGGCGAACTGAAGCTTTCTTT. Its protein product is CASSPVGGRTEAFF.

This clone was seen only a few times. CDR3 amino acids: CASSYSFGGYGYTF. Written as DNA, the CDR3 is TGTGCCAGCAGTTACTCGTTTGGGGGGTATGGCTACACCTTC. The chain recombines TRBV6-5 with TRBJ1-2; the D gene is possibly TRBD1 (5 bases). The CDR3 spans 14 residues. Trimming cost V 0 bases and J 5 bases, with 10 bases left between them. The V gene's germline CDR1 is MNHEY and CDR2 SVGAGI.

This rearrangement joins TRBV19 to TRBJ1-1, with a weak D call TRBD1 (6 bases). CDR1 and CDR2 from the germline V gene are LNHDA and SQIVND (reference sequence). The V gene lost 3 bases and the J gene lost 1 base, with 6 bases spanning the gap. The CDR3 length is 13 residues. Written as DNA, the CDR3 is TGTGCCAGTAGTATGGGACAGAACACTGAAGCTTTCTTT. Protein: CASSMGQNTEAFF. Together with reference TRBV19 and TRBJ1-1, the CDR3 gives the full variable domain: DGGITQSPKYLFRKEGQNVTLSCEQNLNHDAMYWYRQDPGQGLRLIYYSQIVNDFQKGDIAEGYSVSREKKESFPLTVTSAQKNPTAFYLCASSMGQNTEAFFGQGTRLTVV.

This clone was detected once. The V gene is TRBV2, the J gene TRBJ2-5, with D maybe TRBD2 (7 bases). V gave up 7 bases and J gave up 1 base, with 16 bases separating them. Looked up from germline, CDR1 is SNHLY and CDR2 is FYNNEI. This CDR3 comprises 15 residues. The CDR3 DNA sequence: TGTGCCAGCAAGGATGGCGGGGGCTTCCAAGAGACCCAGTACTTC. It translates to CASKDGGGFQETQYF.

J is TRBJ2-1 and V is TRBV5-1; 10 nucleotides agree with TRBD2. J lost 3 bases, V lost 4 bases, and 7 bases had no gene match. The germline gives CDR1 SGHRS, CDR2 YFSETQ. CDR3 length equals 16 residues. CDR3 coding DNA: TGCGCCAGCAGCGGAGAAACTAGCGGGATCTACAATGAGCAGTTCTTC. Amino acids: CASSGETSGIYNEQFF.